These 29 T cell receptor delta chains share one sample of origin, sequenced in a study of gamma-delta T cells after stem cell transplantation. TCRdb reanalysed the RT-PCR reads via CATT. This table has about 1,300 delta-chain clones, approximately 15% appearing once. The sample was gamma-delta T cells. The source of these receptors is a human donor. It is not recorded whose cells these are; they may come from a transplant donor.

By share, this clone counts as large. The V gene is TRDV2, the J gene TRDJ1; possible D gene TRDD3, 5 bases. CDR3 size: 16 residues. The V and J ends lost 0 bases and 4 bases respectively, with 17 bases between them. Germline V CDR1 and CDR2: GEAIGNYY, EKD. The CDR3 reads CACDTLSRGKRDKLIF. The DNA of the CDR3 is TGTGCCTGTGACACCCTATCCAGGGGAAAACGCGATAAACTCATCTTT.

J is TRDJ1 and V is TRDV2; 7 bases are shared with TRDD3. Per the germline V gene, CDR1 is GEAIGNYY and CDR2 is EKD. Trimming took 0 bases from V and 0 from J; bases not matched to a gene: 9. This CDR3 region has 17 residues. For the CDR3, the DNA is TGTGCCTGTGACACCGTCGGGGTGGGGGAATACACCGATAAACTCATCTTT. This codes for CACDTVGVGEYTDKLIF.

The gene calls are TRDV2 and TRDJ1, with 11 nucleotides matching TRDD3. Germline trimming cut 7 bases from V and 2 bases from J; bases unmatched to any gene: 23. Germline assignment: CDR1 GEAIGNYY and CDR2 EKD. The CDR3 has 20 amino acids. The DNA of the CDR3 is TGTGCCTGCGACCCGATCCTACAACTGGGGGATAGCATTGAAACCGATAAACTCATCTTT. This sequence encodes CACDPILQLGDSIETDKLIF.

The CDR3 loop reads CACDSISPRTERNTDKLIF. The CDR3, as DNA: TGTGCCTGTGATTCAATATCCCCCCGTACTGAGCGGAACACCGATAAACTCATCTTT. This chain connects TRDV2 to TRDJ1; D call uncertain. The V and J ends lost 4 bases and 0 bases respectively, with 26 bases between them. Germline V gene lookup returns CDR1 GEAIGNYY and CDR2 EKD. The CDR3 runs to 19 residues.

Remarks on this clone: One end of the junction varies from germline; a read error may be responsible. The rearrangement links TRDV2 to TRDJ3, with 13 bases identical to TRDD3. This CDR3 comprises 21 residues. The germline gives CDR1 GEAIGNYY, CDR2 EKD. CDR3 sequence reads: CACDPVLGDTPISCDTRQMFF. CDR3 nucleotide sequence: TGTGCCTGTGACCCGGTACTGGGGGATACGCCGATCTCCTGTGACACCCGACAGATGTTTTTC.

This clone was detected a few times. The chain links TRDV2 to TRDJ1; 12 nucleotides line up with TRDD3. The CDR3 is 19 amino acids. V shed 3 bases, J shed 3 bases, and the junction held 16 bases outside the gene matches. Germline lookup yields CDR1 GEAIGNYY and CDR2 EKD. CDR3 in amino acids: CACDQVLPNTGGYSDKLIF. The CDR3 nucleotides read TGTGCCTGTGACCAAGTCCTGCCGAACACTGGGGGATACTCCGATAAACTCATCTTT.

By its share, this clone is large. The gene calls are TRDV2 and TRDJ1, with 10 bases fitting TRDD3. The length of the CDR3 is 17 residues. V shed 0 bases, J shed 3 bases, and the junction held 9 bases outside the gene matches. Germline loops: CDR1 GEAIGNYY, CDR2 EKD. In DNA, the CDR3 is TGTGCCTGTGACACCGTGGGGCTGGGGGATAAGCCCGATAAACTCATCTTT. This translates into CACDTVGLGDKPDKLIF.

About this clone: This could be a read error, since a much larger clone is one nucleotide away. The V call is TRDV2, the J call TRDJ3; no clear D. Per germline, CDR1 GEAIGNYY and CDR2 EKD. The CDR3 contains 14 residues. Trimming pared 2 bases from V and 4 bases from J, leaving 5 bases between. CDR3 DNA sequence: TGTGCCTGTGACAGGCTTTGGGACACCCGACAGATGTTTTTC. It codes for CACDRLWDTRQMFF.

This clone is classed as large (0.1 to 1%). Other nucleotide sequences from this sample produce the same CDR3. The rearrangement joins TRDV2 to TRDJ1; perhaps TRDD3 as D (6 bases). The CDR3 totals 15 residues. The V end lost 0 bases, the J end lost 0 bases, and 10 bases lay between the germline ends. Per the germline V gene, CDR1 is GEAIGNYY and CDR2 is EKD. The CDR3 sequence is CACDTVGGYTDKLIF. The DNA for the CDR3 is TGTGCCTGTGACACCGTTGGGGGTTACACCGATAAACTCATCTTT.

This clone was detected only a few times. Since a much larger clone is just one base distant, this may be a read error. The chain combines TRDV2 with TRDJ1; 9 nucleotides line up with TRDD3. The CDR3 covers 17 residues. Trimming at V came to 0 bases and at J to 8 bases, leaving 15 bases not matched to a gene. The germline CDR1 and CDR2 sequences are GEAIGNYY and EKD. CDR3 residues: CACDTVSTGGHAGKLIF. CDR3 DNA sequence: TGTGCCTGTGACACCGTGAGTACTGGGGGACACGCTGGGAAACTCATCTTT.

This clone was detected a few times. The same CDR3 can be traced to other DNA sequences in this sample. The chain recombines TRDV2 with TRDJ1; possibly TRDD2 or TRDD3 for D (6 bases each). V was shortened by 0 bases and J by 0 bases, with 28 bases between the two germline ends. The CDR3 length is 21 residues. Germline CDR1 GEAIGNYY, CDR2 EKD. The CDR3 nucleotides read TGTGCCTGTGACACCCTCCTACGGACGAGGGATAGGGAGGCGTACACCGATAAACTCATCTTT. Protein sequence: CACDTLLRTRDREAYTDKLIF.

The chain couples TRDV2 to TRDJ1, with 13 bases identical to TRDD3. V lost 0 bases and J lost 2; bases outside the gene matches: 14. Germline CDR1 reads GEAIGNYY; CDR2 reads EKD. The CDR3 contains 20 residues. The CDR3 DNA reads as TGTGCCTGTGACACCGTGATTCGAAATACTGGGGGATACGGGACCGATAAACTCATCTTT. Its protein is CACDTVIRNTGGYGTDKLIF.

By frequency in the sample, this clone is large (0.1 to 1%). The same CDR3 can be traced to other DNA sequences in this sample. The V call is TRDV2, the J call TRDJ3; TRDD3 aligns across 12 bases. V dropped 3 bases and J dropped 0; count of bases not matched to a gene: 14. Germline lookup yields CDR1 GEAIGNYY and CDR2 EKD. This CDR3 comprises 22 residues. Here the CDR3 reads CACDSTGGYPSEGSWDTRQMFF. The DNA of the CDR3 is TGTGCCTGTGACTCGACTGGGGGATACCCAAGTGAGGGCTCCTGGGACACCCGACAGATGTTTTTC.

By sample fraction, this clone is medium-sized. A much larger clone is a single base away; this may be a read error. The chain joins TRDV2 to TRDJ1; 11 bases are shared with TRDD3. Germline V gene lookup returns CDR1 GEAIGNYY and CDR2 EKD. The CDR3 sequence is 18 residues long. V was pared by 0 bases and J by 1 base, with 9 bases of the junction left unmatched. The CDR3: CACDTGSGGYAVTDKLIF. The CDR3 nucleotides are TGTGCCTGTGACACCGGTAGTGGGGGATACGCGGTCACCGATAAACTCATCTTT.

The sample holds a few counts of this clone. It may be a read error: a sequence one base away is much more abundant. Other DNA sequences of this sample code for an identical CDR3. The rearrangement uses TRDV2 and TRDJ1; 12 nucleotides line up with TRDD3. The CDR3 has 16 amino acids. CDR1 GEAIGNYY and CDR2 EKD come from the germline V gene. J was trimmed by 7 bases and V by 3 bases; bases with no gene match: 11. In nucleotides, the CDR3 is TGTGCCTGTGACCCCCTCGTACTGGGGGATACTCCTAAACTCATCTTT. Translating gives CACDPLVLGDTPKLIF.

V gene TRDV2 combines with J gene TRDJ1; D is perhaps TRDD3 (6 bases). Trimming left V 4 bases short and J 2 bases short, with 22 bases between. This CDR3 spans 17 amino acids. Per germline, CDR1 GEAIGNYY and CDR2 EKD. The CDR3 here is CACDSMGGRGQTDKLIF. The DNA for the CDR3 is TGTGCCTGTGATAGCATGGGGGGCCGGGGGCAAACCGATAAACTCATCTTT.

By its share, this clone is large. This chain uses TRDV2 with TRDJ1; the match to TRDD3 covers 11 bases. Germline V gene sequence: CDR1 GEAIGNYY, CDR2 EKD. Germline trimming cut 0 bases from V and 2 bases from J; bases unmatched to any gene: 4. CDR3 size: 16 residues. DNA for the CDR3: TGTGCCTGTGACACCCTGGGGGATACTTCGACCGATAAACTCATCTTT. This encodes CACDTLGDTSTDKLIF.

This chain joins TRDV2 and TRDJ3, with 8 bases lining up with TRDD3. In germline, CDR1 is GEAIGNYY, CDR2 EKD. Trimming took 3 bases from V and 0 from J; bases not matched to a gene: 9. The CDR3 sequence is 19 residues long. This chain's CDR3 is CACDVTGGSISWDTRQMFF. The DNA for the CDR3 is TGTGCCTGTGACGTTACTGGGGGTTCTATCTCCTGGGACACCCGACAGATGTTTTTC.

A remark on this clone: A far more abundant clone sits one base away, making this likely a read error. The chain employs TRDV2 and TRDJ1; 7 bases map to TRDD3. Per germline, CDR1 GEAIGNYY and CDR2 EKD. This CDR3 contains 18 residues. The junction had 12 bases not matched to a gene; V was cut back by 0 bases and J by 0 bases. CDR3 residues: CACDTLSTGVPDTDKLIF. Written as DNA, the CDR3 is TGTGCCTGTGACACCCTTAGTACTGGGGTCCCCGACACCGATAAACTCATCTTT.

The chain couples TRDV2 to TRDJ3; 8 positions agree with TRDD3. Germline CDR1 reads GEAIGNYY; CDR2 reads EKD. Trimming at V came to 3 bases and at J to 2 bases, leaving 5 bases not matched to a gene. The CDR3 is 17 amino acids. The DNA for the CDR3 is TGTGCCTGTGACCAAACTGGGGGTCCCTGGGACACCCGACAGATGTTTTTC. This translates into CACDQTGGPWDTRQMFF.

This chain joins TRDV2 and TRDJ1; 13 nucleotides match TRDD3. The CDR3 is made up of 19 amino acids. Losses at the gene ends were 3 bases for V and 3 bases for J; bases not matched to a gene: 15. From germline, CDR1 is GEAIGNYY and CDR2 EKD. DNA for the CDR3: TGTGCCTGTGACTCTCTACTGGGGGATACGCAAAGAATCCCCGATAAACTCATCTTT. It translates to CACDSLLGDTQRIPDKLIF.

This clone is large. V gene TRDV2 combines with J gene TRDJ1; D might be TRDD3 (5 bases). The CDR3 spans 18 residues. CDR1 is GEAIGNYY, CDR2 EKD, per germline. The V end lost 0 bases, the J end lost 0 bases, and 19 bases lay between the germline ends. CDR3 sequence: CACDTVRDRNLYTDKLIF. Here the CDR3 DNA reads TGTGCCTGTGACACCGTCCGGGATCGTAACCTGTACACCGATAAACTCATCTTT.

The chain joins TRDV2 to TRDJ1; TRDD3 agrees at 8 bases. The J segment lost 1 base and the V segment lost 0 bases, leaving 12 bases of the junction unmatched. The CDR3 totals 18 residues. CDR1 and CDR2 (germline): GEAIGNYY, EKD. In DNA form, the CDR3 reads TGTGCCTGTGACACCTTACTGGGGGCTAAGACCCGCACCGATAAACTCATCTTT. Its protein product is CACDTLLGAKTRTDKLIF.

By share of the sample, this clone is large (0.1 to 1%). V gene TRDV2 combines with J gene TRDJ1; 9 nucleotides align to TRDD3. After removal of 2 bases from V and 1 base from J, the junction contained 25 bases not matched to a gene. Germline V CDR1 and CDR2: GEAIGNYY, EKD. The CDR3 sequence is 22 residues long. The CDR3: CACDNLNPAGGLSWEGTDKLIF. CDR3 bases: TGTGCCTGTGACAACCTAAATCCCGCTGGGGGATTAAGCTGGGAGGGCACCGATAAACTCATCTTT.

This clone came up a few times. The genes are TRDV2 and TRDJ1; D is unclear. Germline loops: CDR1 GEAIGNYY, CDR2 EKD. There are 15 residues in the CDR3. Trimming left V 3 bases short and J 2 bases short, with 15 bases between. The CDR3 protein is CACDSLQGGTDKLIF. The CDR3 region has the DNA TGTGCCTGTGACTCCCTCCAAGGAGGAACCGATAAACTCATCTTT.

This clone ranks as large (0.1 to 1%). V and J are TRDV2 and TRDJ3; 12 nucleotides align to TRDD3. The germline gives CDR1 GEAIGNYY, CDR2 EKD. V trimming: 0 bases; J trimming: 2 bases; junction bases outside the gene matches: 10. The CDR3 runs to 21 residues. The CDR3 is CACDTVDNLGDTAWDTRQMFF. The DNA for the CDR3 is TGTGCCTGTGACACCGTAGATAATCTGGGGGATACGGCCTGGGACACCCGACAGATGTTTTTC.

The gene calls are TRDV2 and TRDJ1, with TRDD3 identical over 13 bases. Germline V gene sequence: CDR1 GEAIGNYY, CDR2 EKD. With V trimmed by 0 bases and J by 2 bases, 8 bases remained unmatched. This CDR3 contains 18 residues. The CDR3 DNA follows: TGTGCCTGTGACACCCTGGGGACTGGGGGATACGAGACCGATAAACTCATCTTT. Protein sequence: CACDTLGTGGYETDKLIF.

V gene TRDV2 combines with J gene TRDJ1; D might be TRDD3 (6 bases). Germline lookup yields CDR1 GEAIGNYY and CDR2 EKD. The CDR3 runs 15 residues. V lost 3 bases and J 8 bases, leaving 21 bases between the germline ends. Here the CDR3 reads CACDSVGAGEGKLIF. The CDR3 DNA sequence: TGTGCCTGTGACTCAGTAGGCGCTGGGGAGGGGAAACTCATCTTT.

This clone appeared a few times. With only one base between it and a far larger clone, this is likely a read error. Different DNA sequences within this sample yield the same CDR3. This chain uses TRDV2 with TRDJ1; 11 bases are a match to TRDD3. J lost 0 bases, V lost 0 bases, and 8 bases had no gene match. This CDR3 has 18 residues. Germline V gene lookup returns CDR1 GEAIGNYY and CDR2 EKD. The CDR3 loop is CACDTVLGDTEYTDKLIF. DNA of the CDR3: TGTGCCTGTGACACCGTCCTGGGGGATACCGAATACACCGATAAACTCATCTTT.